These 11 T cell receptor beta chains came from one sample sequenced in a study of cytomegalovirus exposure and HLA in healthy donors. The PCR used 60 Vbeta and 13 Jbeta primers. The assay was immunoSEQ multiplex PCR, and TCRdb's table has in-frame clones only and misses some. The top ten hold approximately 2% of the sample, which has approximately 190,000 clones, 77% seen once. The sequencing sample was made of PBMCs. These receptors were collected from a woman under 40 in good health and CMV-seropositive.

V and J are TRBV6-1 and TRBJ2-2; 8 nucleotides match TRBD2. CDR1 MNHNS and CDR2 SASEGT come from the germline V gene. The CDR3 sequence is 14 residues long. Losses at the gene ends were 6 bases for V and 7 bases for J; bases not matched to a gene: 7. CDR3 DNA sequence: TGTGCCAGCAGGAGGCGGGAGGCAGACGGGGAGCTGTTTTTT. It codes for CASRRREADGELFF.

This clone showed up just once. The chain combines TRBV30 with TRBJ1-1, with TRBD1 matching over 8 bases. After removal of 3 bases from V and 1 base from J, the junction contained 1 base not matched to a gene. Germline-derived CDR1 and CDR2 are GTSNPN and SVGIG (reference sequence). This CDR3 is 13 amino acids long. The CDR3 here is CAWSRGPNTEAFF. The CDR3 nucleotides are TGTGCCTGGAGCAGGGGGCCGAACACTGAAGCTTTCTTT.

This chain links TRBV7-2 with TRBJ2-3; unclear D gene. This CDR3 region has 12 residues. Trimming left V 6 bases short and J 3 bases short, with 7 bases between. CDR1 and CDR2 (germline): SGHTA, FQGNSA. CDR3 region: CASRQETDTQYF. In DNA form, the CDR3 reads TGTGCCAGCAGGCAGGAAACAGATACGCAGTATTTT. Full variable domain (rest looked up from reference TRBV7-2 and TRBJ2-3): GAGVSQSPSNKVTEKGKDVELRCDPISGHTALYWYRQSLGQGLEFLIYFQGNSAPDKSGLPSDRFSAERTGGSVSTLTIQRTQQEDSAVYLCASRQETDTQYFGPGTRLTVL.

This clone turned up a few times. This chain links TRBV9 with TRBJ2-1; 7 bases line up with TRBD1. The CDR3 extends over 14 amino acids. Germline V gene data show CDR1 as SGDLS and CDR2 as YYNGEE. With V trimmed by 3 bases and J by 4 bases, 4 bases remained unmatched. CDR3 protein: CASSAGGNYNEQFF. The CDR3 coding sequence is TGTGCCAGCAGCGCAGGGGGAAATTACAATGAGCAGTTCTTC.

This clone has more than one count but fewer than ten. The chain employs TRBV7-9 and TRBJ2-6; maybe TRBD2 (6 bases). V lost 4 bases, J lost 6 bases, and 16 bases lay in between. Germline lookup yields CDR1 SEHNR and CDR2 FQNEAQ (reference sequence). The CDR3 contains 16 residues. CDR3 nucleotide sequence: TGTGCCAGCAGCTGGCCGACGTCGGGAGAGGCCAACGTCCTGACTTTC. Translating it yields CASSWPTSGEANVLTF.

In this sample, this clone turned up once. The chain is built from TRBV27 and TRBJ2-1; 9 bases agree with TRBD1. The V and J ends lost 6 bases and 6 bases, in that order; junction bases with no gene match: 9. Germline V gene sequence: CDR1 MNHEY, CDR2 SMNVEV (reference sequence). The CDR3 is 15 residues long. The CDR3, as DNA: TGTGCCAGCAGGAGGTCGGGGACAGGGTTCAATGAGCAGTTCTTC. Encoded protein: CASRRSGTGFNEQFF.

V is TRBV27 and J is TRBJ1-2; D is possibly TRBD1 (5 bases). Germline assignment: CDR1 MNHEY and CDR2 SMNVEV (reference sequence). Trimming cost V 5 bases and J 5 bases, with 15 bases left between them. The CDR3 is made up of 14 amino acids. In nucleotides, the CDR3 is TGTGCCAGCAGTCCGGTCGGGGAGGGGTATGGCTACACCTTC. It translates to CASSPVGEGYGYTF.

This sequence joins TRBV6-1 and TRBJ1-1, with D uncertain. Trimming pared 6 bases from V and 7 bases from J, leaving 21 bases between. Germline V lookup: CDR1 MNHNS, CDR2 SASEGT. The CDR3 covers 15 residues. As DNA, the CDR3 is TGTGCCAGCAGCCAGCCAGGACTCGATTTGGGTGAAGCTTTCTTT. This codes for CASSQPGLDLGEAFF.

This chain joins TRBV6-5 and TRBJ2-5; 8 bases align to TRBD1. Germline V gives CDR1 MNHEY, CDR2 SVGAGI. V lost 0 bases to trimming and J lost 1 base; unmatched junction nucleotides: 1. The CDR3 covers 15 residues. CDR3 sequence (DNA): TGTGCCAGCAGTTACTCTGGGACAGGCCAAGAGACCCAGTACTTC. It is translated as CASSYSGTGQETQYF.

The chain couples TRBV27 to TRBJ2-7; 7 bases map to TRBD2. Germline V gene data show CDR1 as MNHEY and CDR2 as SMNVEV (reference sequence). The V gene end was trimmed by 3 bases and the J gene end by 4 bases; junction bases not matched to a gene: 3. CDR3 length: 13 amino acids. The CDR3 is CASSFGLGYEQYF. The DNA for the CDR3 is TGTGCCAGCAGTTTCGGACTAGGGTACGAGCAGTACTTC.

This sequence joins TRBV5-3 and TRBJ1-1; D might be TRBD1 (5 bases). TRBV5-3 is designated an ORF whose function remains uncertain. The V gene lost 5 bases and the J gene lost 0 bases, with 17 bases spanning the gap. The CDR3 loop spans 16 amino acids. CDR3: CARRDQGKDMNTEAFF. For the CDR3, the DNA is TGTGCCAGAAGGGACCAGGGAAAGGACATGAACACTGAAGCTTTCTTT.